This is a list of T cell receptor beta chains from one sample in a study of T cells after yellow fever vaccination. Each CDR3 protein gets one entry after TCRdb re-called the 5' RACE reads with MiXCR. The repertoire holds 450,000 to 650,000 distinct CDR3 sequences, approximately 15% seen once, with more than 13% in the top ten. Sequences were derived from PBMCs, sampled on the day of the yellow fever booster vaccination. The receptors stem from a man aged 25 to 40 who received the YFV17D yellow fever vaccine. The CDR3 runs from the conserved cysteine through the conserved F or W. Each record gives: J gene, D gene, V gene, clone size, CDR3 protein, CDR3 DNA. The D gene is left open where the match is weak. Not every row has a clone size; where given, it reads once, few, many or a size class.

TRBJ1-5 | . | TRBV12-3/TRBV12-4 | . | CASSPTLVPQHF | TGTGCCAGCAGTCCAACGCTGGTGCCCCAGCATTTT
TRBJ2-4 | . | TRBV28 | . | CASSFLQTCYF | TGTGCCAGCAGTTTTTTACAGACCTGTTACTTC
TRBJ1-4 | . | TRBV12-3/TRBV12-4 | few | CASSQGGGTANEKLFF | TGTGCCAGCAGCCAGGGAGGAGGGACCGCTAATGAAAAACTGTTTTTT
TRBJ2-2 | TRBD2 | TRBV10-2 | few | CASWRLAGDDTGELFF | TGCGCCAGCTGGCGTCTAGCGGGAGACGACACCGGGGAGCTGTTTTTT
TRBJ2-1 | . | TRBV20-1 | few | CSGHRDPYNEQFF | TGCAGTGGCCACAGGGATCCCTACAATGAGCAGTTCTTC
TRBJ2-1 | TRBD1 | TRBV10-2 | few | CASSRQGFNEQFF | TGCGCCAGCAGTCGACAGGGTTTCAATGAGCAGTTCTTC
TRBJ2-2 | TRBD2 | TRBV5-4 | few | CASSLSLTSGNTGELFF | TGTGCCAGCAGCTTAAGCTTGACTAGCGGGAACACCGGGGAGCTGTTTTTT
TRBJ1-6 | TRBD1 | TRBV20-1 | . | CSAKGTPGQGFLWGSPLHF | TGCAGTGCTAAGGGGACCCCCGGACAGGGCTTTCTTTGGGGCTCACCCCTCCACTTT
TRBJ2-7 | TRBD2 | TRBV28 | few | CASSPLAGEGYEQYF | TGTGCCAGCAGTCCTCTAGCGGGTGAGGGCTACGAGCAGTACTTC
TRBJ2-1 | . | TRBV6-2/TRBV6-3 | few | CASSSLRANEQFF | TGTGCCAGCAGTTCATTACGGGCCAATGAGCAGTTCTTC
TRBJ2-1 | . | TRBV6-5 | . | CASSYQLENEQFF | TGTGCCAGCAGTTACCAGCTAGAAAATGAGCAGTTCTTC
TRBJ1-2 | . | TRBV29-1 | few | CSVVKAGARDYGYTF | TGCAGCGTTGTGAAGGCAGGGGCCCGGGACTATGGCTACACCTTC
TRBJ1-3 | . | TRBV5-6 | . | CASSSPGRTIYF | TGTGCCAGCAGCTCGCCGGGACGGACCATATATTTT
TRBJ2-3 | TRBD1 | TRBV6-5 | few | CASSYRRTGEVLDTQYF | TGTGCCAGCAGTTACAGAAGGACAGGGGAGGTGTTAGATACGCAGTATTTT
TRBJ2-2 | . | TRBV29-1 | . | CSVEAGRSGELFF | TGCAGCGTTGAAGCAGGGCGCTCCGGGGAGCTGTTTTTT